These T cell receptor beta chains were read from a single sample in a study of blood T cell repertoires in COVID-19. TCRdb's table, derived via immunoSEQ multiplex PCR, lists solely in-frame clones and lacks some. This sample has about 42,000 clones, with nearly 90% found just once. The material sequenced was peripheral blood. The receptors originated from a human donor in a cohort sampled during active COVID-19. The CDR3 runs from the conserved cysteine through the conserved F or W. The D gene is left open where the match is weak. Clone size is shown for a subset of rows, as once, few, many or a class of expanded clone.

v_call	clone_size	d_call	j_call	cdr3_length	cdr3_nt	cdr3_aa
TRBV6-6	-	-	TRBJ2-7	16	TGTGCCAGCAGTTTAAAGACAGGGAGGAACTCTGGCGAGCAGTACTTC	CASSLKTGRNSGEQYF
TRBV28	-	TRBD2	TRBJ2-2	13	TGTGCCAGCGGCGGGGGTAACACCGGGGAGCTGTTTTTT	CASGGGNTGELFF
TRBV13	-	TRBD1	TRBJ2-1	14	TGTGCCAGCAGCTCAACAGGGGGATGGAATGAGCAGTTCTTC	CASSSTGGWNEQFF
TRBV12-5	-	-	TRBJ1-1	19	TGTGCTAGTGGTTTGGTAAGGAGAGGGTTTGCATCCCCCACAGCAGGAGCTTTCTTT	CASGLVRRGFASPTAGAFF
TRBV6-5	-	-	TRBJ1-1	13	TGTGCCAGCAGTCAGGAGGGGGGGACTGAAGCTTTCTTT	CASSQEGGTEAFF
TRBV11-3	-	TRBD1	TRBJ1-3	14	TGTGCCAGCATGGACAGGCCCACTGGAAACACCATATATTTT	CASMDRPTGNTIYF
TRBV6-6	-	TRBD1	TRBJ1-4	15	TGTGCCAGCAGTCGTGGACAGGGTTCGGGAGAAAAACTGTTTTTT	CASSRGQGSGEKLFF
TRBV7-9	-	TRBD1	TRBJ1-4	15	TGTGCCAGCAGCCCCGGACAGGGGGGAGATGAAAAACTGTTTTTT	CASSPGQGGDEKLFF
TRBV5-6	few	-	TRBJ1-1	14	TGTGCCAGCGGAAAGACAGGCATGAACACTGAAGCTTTCTTT	CASGKTGMNTEAFF
TRBV19	-	-	TRBJ2-1	15	TGTGCCAGTAGTCGACACCCGAGCTCCTACAATGAGCAGTTCTTC	CASSRHPSSYNEQFF
TRBV18	-	TRBD2	TRBJ2-7	16	TGTGCCAGCTCAGCCAGTCTAGCGGGGGCTCCATACGAGCAGTACTTC	CASSASLAGAPYEQYF
TRBV7-3	-	TRBD1	TRBJ1-1	14	TGTGCCAGCAGCTTGGACAGGATAGACACTGAAGCTTTCTTT	CASSLDRIDTEAFF
TRBV30	-	TRBD1	TRBJ1-1	12	TGTGCCTGGCAGGACAGGGGGCGGTTGGCTTTCTTT	CAWQDRGRLAFF